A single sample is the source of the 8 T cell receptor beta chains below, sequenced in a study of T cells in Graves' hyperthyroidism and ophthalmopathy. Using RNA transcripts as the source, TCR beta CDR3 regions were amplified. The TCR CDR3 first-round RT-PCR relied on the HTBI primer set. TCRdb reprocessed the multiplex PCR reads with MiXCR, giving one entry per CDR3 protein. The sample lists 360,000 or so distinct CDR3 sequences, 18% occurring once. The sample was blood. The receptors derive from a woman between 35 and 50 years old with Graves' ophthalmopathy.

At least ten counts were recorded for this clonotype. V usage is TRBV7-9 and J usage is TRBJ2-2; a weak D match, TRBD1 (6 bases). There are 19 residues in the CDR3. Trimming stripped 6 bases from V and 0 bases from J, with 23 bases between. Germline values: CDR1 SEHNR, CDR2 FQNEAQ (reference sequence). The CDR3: CASSPGVRTSEPNTGELFF. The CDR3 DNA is TGTGCCAGCAGTCCAGGGGTGAGGACCAGCGAACCGAACACCGGGGAGCTGTTTTTT.

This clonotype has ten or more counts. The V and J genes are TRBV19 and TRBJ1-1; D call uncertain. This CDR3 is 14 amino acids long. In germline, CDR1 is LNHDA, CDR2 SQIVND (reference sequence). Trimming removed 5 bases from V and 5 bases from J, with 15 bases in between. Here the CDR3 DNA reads TGTGCCAGTAGTGCGGACGGTGGTAGGACTGAAGCTTTCTTT. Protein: CASSADGGRTEAFF.

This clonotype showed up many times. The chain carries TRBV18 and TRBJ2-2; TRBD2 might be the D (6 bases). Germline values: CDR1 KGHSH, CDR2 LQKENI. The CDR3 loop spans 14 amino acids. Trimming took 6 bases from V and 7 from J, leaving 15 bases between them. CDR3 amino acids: CASSRLGGVGELFF. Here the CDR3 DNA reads TGTGCCAGCTCTCGACTAGGAGGCGTCGGGGAGCTGTTTTTT.

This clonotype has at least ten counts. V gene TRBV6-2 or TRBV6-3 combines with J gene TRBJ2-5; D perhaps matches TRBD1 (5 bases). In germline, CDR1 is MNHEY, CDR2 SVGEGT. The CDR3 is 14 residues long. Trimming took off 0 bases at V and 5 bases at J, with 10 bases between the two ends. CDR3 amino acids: CASSYSSGHETQYF. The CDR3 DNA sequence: TGTGCCAGCAGTTACTCTTCAGGGCACGAGACCCAGTACTTC.

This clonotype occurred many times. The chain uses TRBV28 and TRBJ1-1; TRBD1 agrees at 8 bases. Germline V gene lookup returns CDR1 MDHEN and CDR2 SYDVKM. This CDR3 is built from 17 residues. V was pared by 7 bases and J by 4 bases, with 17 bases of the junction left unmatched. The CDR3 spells CASTKSDRGRAGTEAFF. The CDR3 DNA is TGTGCCAGCACCAAGTCCGACAGGGGAAGGGCTGGCACTGAAGCTTTCTTT.

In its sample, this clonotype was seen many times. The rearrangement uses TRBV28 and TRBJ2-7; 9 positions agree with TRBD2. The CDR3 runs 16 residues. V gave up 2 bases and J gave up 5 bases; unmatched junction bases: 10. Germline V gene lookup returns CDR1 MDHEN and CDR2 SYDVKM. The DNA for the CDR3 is TGTGCCAGCAGTTTAAGTTGGGGACTAGCAGTTGACGAGCAGTACTTC. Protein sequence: CASSLSWGLAVDEQYF.

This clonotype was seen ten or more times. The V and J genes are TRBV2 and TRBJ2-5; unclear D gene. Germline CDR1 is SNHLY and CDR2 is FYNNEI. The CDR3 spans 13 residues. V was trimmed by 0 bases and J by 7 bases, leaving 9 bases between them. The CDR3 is CASSEAWVGTQYF. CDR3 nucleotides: TGTGCCAGCAGTGAAGCGTGGGTTGGGACCCAGTACTTC. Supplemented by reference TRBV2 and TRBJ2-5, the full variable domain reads EPEVTQTPSHQVTQMGQEVILRCVPISNHLYFYWYRQILGQKVEFLVSFYNNEISEKSEIFDDQFSVERPDGSNFTLKIRSTKLEDSAMYFCASSEAWVGTQYFGPGTRLLVL.

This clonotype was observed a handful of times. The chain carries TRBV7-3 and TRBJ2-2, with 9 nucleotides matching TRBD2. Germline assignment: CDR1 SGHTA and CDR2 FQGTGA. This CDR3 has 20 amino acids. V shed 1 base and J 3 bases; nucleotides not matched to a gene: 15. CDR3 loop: CASSLSMFAGGPAYTGELFF. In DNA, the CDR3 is TGTGCCAGCAGCTTAAGCATGTTCGCGGGAGGGCCCGCGTACACCGGGGAGCTGTTTTTT.